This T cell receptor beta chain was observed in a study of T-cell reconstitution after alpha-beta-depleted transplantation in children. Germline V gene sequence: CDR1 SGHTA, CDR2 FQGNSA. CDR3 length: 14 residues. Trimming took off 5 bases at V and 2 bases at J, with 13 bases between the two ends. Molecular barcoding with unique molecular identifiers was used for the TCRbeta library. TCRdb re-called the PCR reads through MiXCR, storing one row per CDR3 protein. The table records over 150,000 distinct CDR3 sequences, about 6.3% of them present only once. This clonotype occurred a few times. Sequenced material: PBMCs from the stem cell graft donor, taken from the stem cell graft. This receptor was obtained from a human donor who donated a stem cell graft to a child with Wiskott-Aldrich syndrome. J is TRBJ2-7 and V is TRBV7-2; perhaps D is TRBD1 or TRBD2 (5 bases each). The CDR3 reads CASSTPGTPYEQYF. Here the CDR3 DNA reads TGTGCCAGCAGCACACCCGGGACCCCCTACGAGCAGTACTTC. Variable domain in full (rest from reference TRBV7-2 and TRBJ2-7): GAGVSQSPSNKVTEKGKDVELRCDPISGHTALYWYRQSLGQGLEFLIYFQGNSAPDKSGLPSDRFSAERTGGSVSTLTIQRTQQEDSAVYLCASSTPGTPYEQYFGPGTRLTVT.